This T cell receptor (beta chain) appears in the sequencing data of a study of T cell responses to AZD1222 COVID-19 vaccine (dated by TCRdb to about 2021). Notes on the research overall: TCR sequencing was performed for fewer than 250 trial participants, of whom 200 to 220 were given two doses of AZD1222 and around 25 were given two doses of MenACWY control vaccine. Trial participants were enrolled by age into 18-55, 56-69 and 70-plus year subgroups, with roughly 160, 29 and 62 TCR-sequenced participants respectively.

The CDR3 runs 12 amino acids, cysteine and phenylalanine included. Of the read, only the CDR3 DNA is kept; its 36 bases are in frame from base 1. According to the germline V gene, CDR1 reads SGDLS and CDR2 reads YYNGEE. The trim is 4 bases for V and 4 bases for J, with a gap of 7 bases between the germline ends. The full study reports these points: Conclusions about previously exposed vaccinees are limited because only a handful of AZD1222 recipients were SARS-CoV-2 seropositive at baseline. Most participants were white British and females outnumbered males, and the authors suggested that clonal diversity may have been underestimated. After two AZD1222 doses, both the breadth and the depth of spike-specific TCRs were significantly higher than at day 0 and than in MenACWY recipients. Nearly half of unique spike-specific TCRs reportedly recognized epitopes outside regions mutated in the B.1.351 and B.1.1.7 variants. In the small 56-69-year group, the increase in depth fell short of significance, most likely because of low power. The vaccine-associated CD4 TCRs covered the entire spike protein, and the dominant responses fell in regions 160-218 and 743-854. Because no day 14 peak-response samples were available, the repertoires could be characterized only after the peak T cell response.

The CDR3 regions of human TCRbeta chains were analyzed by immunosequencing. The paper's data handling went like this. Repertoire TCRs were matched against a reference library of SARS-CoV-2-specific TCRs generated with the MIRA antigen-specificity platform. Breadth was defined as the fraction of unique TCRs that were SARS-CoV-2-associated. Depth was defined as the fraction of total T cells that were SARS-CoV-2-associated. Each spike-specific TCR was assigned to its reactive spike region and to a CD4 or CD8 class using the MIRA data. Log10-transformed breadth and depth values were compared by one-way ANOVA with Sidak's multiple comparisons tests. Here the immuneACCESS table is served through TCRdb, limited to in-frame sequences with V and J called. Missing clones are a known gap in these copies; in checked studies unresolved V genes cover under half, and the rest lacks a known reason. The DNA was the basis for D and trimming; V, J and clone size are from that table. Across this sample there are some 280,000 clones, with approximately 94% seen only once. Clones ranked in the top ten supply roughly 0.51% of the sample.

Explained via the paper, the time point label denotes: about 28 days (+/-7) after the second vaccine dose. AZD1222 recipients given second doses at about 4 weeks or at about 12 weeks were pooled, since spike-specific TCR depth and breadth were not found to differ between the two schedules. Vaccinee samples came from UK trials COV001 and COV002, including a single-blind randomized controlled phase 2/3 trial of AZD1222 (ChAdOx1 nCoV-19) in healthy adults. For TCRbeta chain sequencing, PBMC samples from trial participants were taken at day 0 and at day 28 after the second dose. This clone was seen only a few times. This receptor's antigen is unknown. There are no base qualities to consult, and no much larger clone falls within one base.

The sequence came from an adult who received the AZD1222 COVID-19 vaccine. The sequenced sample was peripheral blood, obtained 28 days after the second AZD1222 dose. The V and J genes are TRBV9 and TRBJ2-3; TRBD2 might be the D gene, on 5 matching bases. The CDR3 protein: CASSLGADTQYF. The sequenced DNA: TGTGCCAGCAGCCTCGGGGCAGATACGCAGTATTTT.